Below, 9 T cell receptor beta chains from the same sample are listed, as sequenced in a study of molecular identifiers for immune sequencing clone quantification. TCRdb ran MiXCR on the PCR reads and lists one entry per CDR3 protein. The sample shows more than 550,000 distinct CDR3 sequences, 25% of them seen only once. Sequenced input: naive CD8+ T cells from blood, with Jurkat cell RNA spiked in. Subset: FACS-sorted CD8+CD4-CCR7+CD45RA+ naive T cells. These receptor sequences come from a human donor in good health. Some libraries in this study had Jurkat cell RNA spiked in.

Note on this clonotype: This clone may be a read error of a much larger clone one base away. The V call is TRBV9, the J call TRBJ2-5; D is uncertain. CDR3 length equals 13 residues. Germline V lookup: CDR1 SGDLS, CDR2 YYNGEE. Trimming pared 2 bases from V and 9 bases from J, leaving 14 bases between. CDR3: CASSVDLAEPQYF. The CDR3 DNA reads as TGTGCCAGCAGCGTTGACCTGGCTGAGCCCCAGTACTTC.

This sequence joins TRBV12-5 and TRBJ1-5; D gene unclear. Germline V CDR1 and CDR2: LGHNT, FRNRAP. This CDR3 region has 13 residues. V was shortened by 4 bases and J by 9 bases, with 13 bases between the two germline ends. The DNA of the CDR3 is TGTGCTAGTGGTTCTAACCTTCGTCGGCCCCAGCATTTT. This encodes CASGSNLRRPQHF.

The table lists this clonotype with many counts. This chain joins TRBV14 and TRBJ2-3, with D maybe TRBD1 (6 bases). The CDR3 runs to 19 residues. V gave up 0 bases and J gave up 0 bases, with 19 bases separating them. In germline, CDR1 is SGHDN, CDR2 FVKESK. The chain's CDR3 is CASSQESGGQTTSTDTQYF. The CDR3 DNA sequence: TGTGCCAGCAGCCAAGAATCTGGCGGACAGACGACTAGCACAGATACGCAGTATTTT.

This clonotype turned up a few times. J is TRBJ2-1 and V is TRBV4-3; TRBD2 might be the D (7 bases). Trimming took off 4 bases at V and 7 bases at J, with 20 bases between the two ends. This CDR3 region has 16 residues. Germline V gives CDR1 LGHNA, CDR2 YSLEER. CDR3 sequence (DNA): TGCGCCAGCAGCCTAGCACTTGCGGGGGCGGGGAATGAGCAGTTCTTC. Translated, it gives CASSLALAGAGNEQFF.

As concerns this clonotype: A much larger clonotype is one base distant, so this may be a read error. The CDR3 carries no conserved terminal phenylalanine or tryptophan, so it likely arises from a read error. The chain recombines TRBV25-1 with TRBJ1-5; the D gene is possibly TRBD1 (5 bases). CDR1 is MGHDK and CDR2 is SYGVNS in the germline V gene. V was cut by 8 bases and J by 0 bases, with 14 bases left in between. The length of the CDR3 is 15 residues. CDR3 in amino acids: CASLRTRYSNQPQHS. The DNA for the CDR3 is TGTGCCAGCCTCAGGACAAGATATAGCAATCAGCCCCAGCATTCT.

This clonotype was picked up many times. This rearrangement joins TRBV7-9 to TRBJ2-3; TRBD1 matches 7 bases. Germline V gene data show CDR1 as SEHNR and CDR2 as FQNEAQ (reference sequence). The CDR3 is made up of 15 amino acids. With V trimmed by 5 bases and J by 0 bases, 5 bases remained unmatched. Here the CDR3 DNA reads TGTGCCAGCAGCCAAGGGACAGTCAGCACAGATACGCAGTATTTT. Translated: CASSQGTVSTDTQYF.

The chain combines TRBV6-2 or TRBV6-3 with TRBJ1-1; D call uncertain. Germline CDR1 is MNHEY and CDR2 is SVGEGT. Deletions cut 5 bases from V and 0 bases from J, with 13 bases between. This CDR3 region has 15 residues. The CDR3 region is CASSPTGFMNTEAFF. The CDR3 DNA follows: TGTGCCAGCAGTCCCACGGGTTTCATGAACACTGAAGCTTTCTTT.

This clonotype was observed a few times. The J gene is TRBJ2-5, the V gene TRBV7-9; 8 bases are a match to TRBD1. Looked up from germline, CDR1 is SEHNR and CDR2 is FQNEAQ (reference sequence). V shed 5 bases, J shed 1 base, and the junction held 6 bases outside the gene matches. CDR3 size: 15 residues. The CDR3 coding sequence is TGTGCCAGCAGCCATGCAGGGGGCCCCCAAGAGACCCAGTACTTC. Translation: CASSHAGGPQETQYF.

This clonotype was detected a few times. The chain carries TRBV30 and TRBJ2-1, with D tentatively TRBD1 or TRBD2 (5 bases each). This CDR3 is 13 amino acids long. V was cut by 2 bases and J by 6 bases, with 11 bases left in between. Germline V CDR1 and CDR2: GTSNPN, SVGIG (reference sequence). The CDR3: CAWSREGRNEQFF. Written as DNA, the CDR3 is TGTGCCTGGAGTCGAGAGGGGCGCAATGAGCAGTTCTTC.